The 7 T cell receptor beta chains reported below all come from one sample, sequenced in a study of early T cells in non-severe SARS-CoV-2 infection. MiXCR, run by TCRdb on the 5' RACE reads, gives a single entry per CDR3 protein. The table shows tens of thousands of distinct CDR3 sequences, with approximately 9.7% occurring only once. The sequenced sample was whole blood. The receptors here all came from an adult who was a healthcare worker with PCR-confirmed SARS-CoV-2 infection or an uninfected control (not recorded which).

This clonotype was counted at least ten times. V usage is TRBV2 and J usage is TRBJ1-2; the D is unclear. Trimming removed 5 bases at V and 4 bases at J, with 14 bases between. The CDR3 length is 14 residues. From germline, CDR1 is SNHLY and CDR2 FYNNEI. CDR3: CASSTGPLGYGYTF. For the CDR3, the DNA is TGTGCCAGCAGTACCGGACCTCTCGGCTATGGCTACACCTTC.

The chain combines TRBV5-4 with TRBJ2-3; D ambiguous. V lost 0 bases and J 2 bases, leaving 7 bases between the germline ends. In germline, CDR1 is SGHNT, CDR2 YYREEE (reference sequence). CDR3 length equals 14 residues. The CDR3 loop reads CASSLGQFTDTQYF. The CDR3 DNA sequence: TGTGCCAGCAGCTTGGGCCAGTTCACAGATACGCAGTATTTT.

This clonotype was seen many times. The V and J genes are TRBV7-6 and TRBJ2-7; maybe TRBD1 (6 bases). With 5 bases removed from V and 2 bases from J, the gap between germline ends came to 19 bases. In germline, CDR1 is SGHVS, CDR2 FNYEAQ. The CDR3 consists of 16 residues. The CDR3 spells CASSPRSGTLTYEQYF. The CDR3 DNA is TGTGCCAGCAGCCCCCGGTCGGGGACACTTACCTACGAGCAGTACTTC.

This clonotype turned up a few times. The gene calls are TRBV7-9 and TRBJ2-3; D unclear. Germline V gene data show CDR1 as SEHNR and CDR2 as FQNEAQ (reference sequence). CDR3 size: 14 residues. Between the trimmed V and J ends, which lost 6 bases and 6 bases, there was a span of 16 bases. The CDR3 reads CASRFDGSRDTQYF. CDR3 DNA sequence: TGTGCCAGCAGATTCGACGGGTCCCGGGATACGCAGTATTTT.

A few counts support this clonotype. This could be a read error, since a much larger clone is one nucleotide away. The chain combines TRBV12-3 or TRBV12-4 with TRBJ1-6; D not resolved. The CDR3 sequence is 15 residues long. CDR3 DNA sequence: TGTGCCAGCAGTTTGCGGGCGGGGTTTAATTCACCCCACCACTTT. It is translated as CASSLRAGFNSPHHF.

The genes are TRBV21-1 and TRBJ1-5. TRBV21-1 is an annotated pseudogene. This CDR3 spans 16 amino acids. Written as DNA, the CDR3 is TGTGCCAGCAGCTCTAACTGCGAGGGCAGCAATCAGCCCCAGCATTTT. Protein sequence: CASSSNCEGSNQPQHF.

This clonotype occurred a few times. V usage is TRBV7-8 and J usage is TRBJ2-2; 9 bases fit TRBD2. Germline values: CDR1 SGHVS, CDR2 FQNEAQ. J gave up 1 base and V 6 bases, and 9 bases lay outside the gene matches. The CDR3 sequence is 17 residues long. The CDR3 DNA follows: TGTGCCAGCAGTAGCGGGGGCCTAAAAGGGAACACCGGGGAGCTGTTTTTT. Translation gives CASSSGGLKGNTGELFF.